This T cell receptor (beta chain) was identified during a study of shared clonotypes between healthy human individuals. At the level of the study: Researchers assigned three CD4 naive, three CD4 memory, two CD8 naive and one CD8 memory plate to each donor.

The authors split each subset's genomic DNA evenly across several immunoSEQ plates. Method: immunoSEQ multiplex PCR; TCRdb's copy keeps in-frame clones and lacks some. Here the sample spans around 2.1 million clones, approximately 94% being singletons. Naive CD8 isolation took CD45RO-negative cells positively selected for CCR7 and excluded terminally differentiated effector memory CD45RA+ cells. All donors were Caucasian adults living in Nashville, Tennessee. Study-level results: Against clonotypes common to all four donors, non-shared ones had lower generation probabilities.

For this clone: What it binds is not known.

Germline lookup yields CDR1 SGHAT and CDR2 FQNNGV. V shed 4 bases and J shed 5 bases, with 14 bases lying between them. CDR3 length: 14 residues. The J gene is TRBJ2-5, the V gene TRBV11-2; D may correspond to TRBD1 or TRBD2 (6 bases each). The source of this sequence is a man aged 18 to 30 in good health. Some clones in this sample may be carry-over from other donors' samples. Material for sequencing was naive CD8+ T cells from PBMCs. The CDR3 loop is CASSSRGEDETQYF. The CDR3 DNA follows: TGTGCCAGCAGCTCGAGGGGGGAGGATGAGACCCAGTACTTC.